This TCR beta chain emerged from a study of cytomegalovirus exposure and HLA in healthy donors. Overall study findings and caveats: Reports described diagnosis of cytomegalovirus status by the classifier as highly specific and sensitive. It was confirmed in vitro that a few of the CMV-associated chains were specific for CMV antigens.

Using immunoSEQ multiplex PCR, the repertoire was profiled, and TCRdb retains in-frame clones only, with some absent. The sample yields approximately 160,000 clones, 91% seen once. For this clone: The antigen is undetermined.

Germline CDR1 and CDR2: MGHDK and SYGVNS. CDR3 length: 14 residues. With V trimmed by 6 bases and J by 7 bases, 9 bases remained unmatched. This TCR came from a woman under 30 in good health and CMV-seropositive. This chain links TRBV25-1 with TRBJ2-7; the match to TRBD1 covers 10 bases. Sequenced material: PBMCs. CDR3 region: CASSQPGQGREQYF. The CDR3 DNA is TGTGCCAGCAGCCAACCGGGACAGGGGAGGGAGCAGTACTTC.